The rows below give T cell receptor beta chains drawn from one sample of a study of cytomegalovirus exposure and HLA in healthy donors. The data were produced by immunoSEQ multiplex PCR, yet TCRdb's version contains in-frame clones alone and is incomplete. Found here are about 73,000 clones, roughly 95% of them singletons; the top ten hold 3% to 3.5%. The sequencing sample was made of PBMCs. Receptors originate from a man between 18 and 35 years old in good health and CMV-seronegative. Each CDR3 is given without its conserved first and last residue.

V: TRBV7-9; length: 16; J: TRBJ2-6; CDR3: ASSSPGQTSSGANVLT
V: TRBV14; length: 11; J: TRBJ1-1; CDR3: ASSLMTGVEAF
V: TRBV2; length: 11; J: TRBJ1-5; CDR3: ASREQTNQPQH
V: TRBV2; length: 12; J: TRBJ1-4; CDR3: ASTMRGQIEKLF
V: TRBV6-4; length: 12; J: TRBJ2-3; CDR3: ASREQGLGDTQY
V: TRBV5-1; length: 13; J: TRBJ1-4; CDR3: ASSIGQQRNEKLF
V: TRBV4-3; length: 14; J: TRBJ1-1; CDR3: ASSQGPRTPNTEAF
V: TRBV29-1; length: 10; J: TRBJ2-7; CDR3: SVEDRPREQY
V: TRBV27; length: 13; J: TRBJ1-5; CDR3: ASSLVWAGDQPQH
V: TRBV13; length: 13; J: TRBJ1-5; CDR3: ASSLAGTSNQPQH
V: TRBV2; length: 12; J: TRBJ2-1; CDR3: ASSGLAGDNEQF
V: TRBV27; length: 13; J: TRBJ2-5; CDR3: ASSYQRGRWETQY
V: TRBV5-1; length: 14; J: TRBJ2-7; CDR3: ASRPTQGPRSYEQY
V: TRBV7-3; length: 12; J: TRBJ2-1; CDR3: ASSFGDLNNEQF
V: TRBV5-4; length: 12; J: TRBJ1-1; CDR3: ASSLGERNTEAF
V: TRBV15; length: 15; J: TRBJ1-2; CDR3: ATSRGQGILRNYGYT
V: TRBV15; length: 13; J: TRBJ2-5; CDR3: ATSRVGGPEETQY
V: TRBV7-3; length: 13; J: TRBJ2-2; CDR3: ASSPFGGRMGELF
V: TRBV18; length: 12; J: TRBJ2-3; CDR3: ASSLRTGTDTQY
V: TRBV7-2; length: 10; J: TRBJ2-3; CDR3: ASSLVVDTQY
V: TRBV6-1; length: 13; J: TRBJ1-2; CDR3: ASSEAAGGLGGYT
V: TRBV7-2; length: 14; J: TRBJ2-7; CDR3: ASSLAQVKVSYEQY
V: TRBV15; length: 11; J: TRBJ1-2; CDR3: ATRGGLIHGYT
V: TRBV2; length: 12; J: TRBJ1-2; CDR3: ASVVEGANYGYT
V: TRBV19; length: 12; J: TRBJ2-2; CDR3: ASTRVANTGELF
V: TRBV7-3; length: 12; J: TRBJ2-3; CDR3: ASSNRGRTDTQY
V: TRBV4-1; length: 13; J: TRBJ1-4; CDR3: ASSQEAPTNEKLF
V: TRBV13; length: 13; J: TRBJ1-6; CDR3: ASSKPGTGYLPLH
V: TRBV14; length: 13; J: TRBJ1-2; CDR3: ASSQVGGVSDGYT
V: TRBV5-8; length: 14; J: TRBJ2-5; CDR3: ASQAGRTGGQETQY
V: TRBV27; length: 14; J: TRBJ2-6; CDR3: ASSLDSPSGANVLT
V: TRBV4-2; length: 13; J: TRBJ2-7; CDR3: ASSPGQGAAYEQY
V: TRBV7-9; length: 14; J: TRBJ2-5; CDR3: ASSDIGGDPSQTQY
V: TRBV20-1; length: 7; J: TRBJ2-1; CDR3: SLAGGQF
V: TRBV7-6; length: 13; J: TRBJ2-7; CDR3: ASSLSQGPTYEQY
V: TRBV11-2; length: 14; J: TRBJ2-7; CDR3: ASSLGGTGGRYEQY
V: TRBV6-1; length: 13; J: TRBJ2-1; CDR3: ASRDFGNESNEQF
V: TRBV9; length: 12; J: TRBJ2-1; CDR3: ASRGGGAFGEQF
V: TRBV7-2; length: 13; J: TRBJ2-7; CDR3: ASSLAASGGYEQY
V: TRBV30; length: 12; J: TRBJ1-2; CDR3: AWSVPGQVYGYT
V: TRBV11-2; length: 13; J: TRBJ2-4; CDR3: ASSLQYLAKNIQY
V: TRBV30; length: 10; J: TRBJ2-3; CDR3: AGEGGQDTQY
V: TRBV6-6; length: 10; J: TRBJ2-5; CDR3: ASSGNEETQY
V: TRBV13; length: 16; J: TRBJ2-1; CDR3: ASSLGLGEGSSYNEQF
V: TRBV14; length: 14; J: TRBJ2-7; CDR3: ASSQLSPGQVYEQY
V: TRBV7-2; length: 15; J: TRBJ2-2; CDR3: ASSLLTGGWNTGELF
V: TRBV11-3; length: 10; J: TRBJ2-3; CDR3: ASSPGGDTQY
V: TRBV2; length: 11; J: TRBJ2-5; CDR3: ASKLEIQETQY
V: TRBV11-2; length: 14; J: TRBJ2-1; CDR3: ASSLDQGASYNEQF
V: TRBV6-6; length: 13; J: TRBJ1-6; CDR3: ASNNLGLLNSPLH
V: TRBV7-2; length: 12; J: TRBJ2-7; CDR3: ASSLGAGSNEQY
V: TRBV7-9; length: 13; J: TRBJ1-6; CDR3: ASSLEGGINSPLH
V: TRBV5-6; length: 11; J: TRBJ2-7; CDR3: ASSLGTDYEQY
V: TRBV27; length: 13; J: TRBJ2-3; CDR3: ASSSLAGGGDTQY